The 29 T cell receptor beta chains below come from one sample, sequenced in a study of graft-versus-host responses after intestinal transplantation (dated by TCRdb to the early 2020s). Taken with the paper, the label for time point translates to: cells obtained before transplantation from donor or recipient. No antigen has been assigned to these receptors. The receptor library was made with the immunoSEQ multiplex PCR assay. TCRdb took this table from immuneACCESS and kept in-frame rearrangements with V and J called. Such tables lack part of the clones; where checked against another copy, unresolved V genes explain under half of the gap, and the rest is unexplained. In all, the sample holds over 85,000 clones, and approximately 95% of those were seen once. Over 0.45% of the sample goes to the ten largest clones. The input for sequencing was unstimulated CD8+ T cells sorted from spleen or lymph node cells, taken before intestinal transplant. Receptors originate from a human donor who received an intestinal transplant.

V and J are TRBV29-1 and TRBJ1-2; 7 bases match TRBD1. The V segment lost 0 bases and the J segment 4 bases; nucleotides outside the gene matches: 5. Germline CDR1 and CDR2: SQVTM and ANQGSEA. The CDR3 contains 14 residues. In DNA, the CDR3 is TGCAGCGTTGAAGATTTTCAGGGGGTCTATGGCTACACCTTC. Encoded protein: CSVEDFQGVYGYTF.

V usage is TRBV6-5 and J usage is TRBJ1-5; D is ambiguous. Trimming took 5 bases from V and 2 from J, leaving 7 bases between them. This CDR3 region has 13 residues. Germline loops: CDR1 MNHEY, CDR2 SVGAGI. The CDR3 sequence: CASSRQGNQPQHF. The CDR3 region has the DNA TGTGCCAGCAGTCGGCAGGGCAATCAGCCCCAGCATTTT.

The chain links TRBV30 to TRBJ1-1, with D tentatively TRBD1 (5 bases). CDR3 length: 14 residues. The V gene lost 6 bases and the J gene lost 1 base, with 15 bases spanning the gap. The germline V gene encodes CDR1 GTSNPN and CDR2 SVGIG (reference sequence). The CDR3: CACLIMGGNTEAFF. The CDR3 DNA sequence: TGTGCCTGCCTTATCATGGGGGGGAACACTGAAGCTTTCTTT.

The chain recombines TRBV7-9 with TRBJ2-7; 9 bases align to TRBD1. V was clipped by 2 bases and J by 6 bases; unmatched bases: 8. The CDR3 spans 15 residues. Germline CDR1 and CDR2: SEHNR and FQNEAQ (reference sequence). CDR3 residues: CASSLHLGQGGEQYF. DNA for the CDR3: TGTGCCAGCAGCTTACACTTGGGACAGGGCGGCGAGCAGTACTTC.

This sequence joins TRBV11-3 and TRBJ2-1; D possibly corresponds to TRBD2 (5 bases). Trimming removed 5 bases at V and 3 bases at J, with 14 bases between. The CDR3 runs to 15 residues. CDR1 and CDR2 from the germline V gene are SGHNT and YENEEA. The CDR3 here is CASSPTRSFYNEQFF. CDR3 sequence (DNA): TGTGCCAGCAGCCCCACTAGGTCCTTCTACAATGAGCAGTTCTTC.

CDR3 coding DNA: TGTGCCAGCAGCGCAGGCGAGACTAGCGTAGAGACCCAGTACTTC. The encoded protein is CASSAGETSVETQYF. The gene calls are TRBV9 and TRBJ2-5; 8 bases agree with TRBD2. Germline assignment: CDR1 SGDLS and CDR2 YYNGEE. CDR3 length equals 15 residues. The junction had 8 bases not matched to a gene; V was cut back by 3 bases and J by 4 bases.

V usage is TRBV4-1 and J usage is TRBJ2-7, with D possibly being TRBD1 (5 bases). This CDR3 is 16 amino acids long. V lost 0 bases and J lost 1, with 13 bases in between. The germline CDR1 and CDR2 sequences are MGHRA and YSYEKL. The CDR3 here is CASSQDGREGSYEQYF. The CDR3 DNA sequence: TGCGCCAGCAGCCAAGATGGCAGGGAAGGGTCCTACGAGCAGTACTTC.

V gene TRBV4-1 combines with J gene TRBJ2-7; D gene uncertain. CDR3 length equals 13 residues. Looked up from germline, CDR1 is MGHRA and CDR2 is YSYEKL. Trimming took 3 bases from V and 2 from J, leaving 8 bases between them. CDR3 sequence reads: CASSQERPYEQYF. DNA for the CDR3: TGCGCCAGCAGCCAGGAGAGACCCTACGAGCAGTACTTC.

J is TRBJ2-7 and V is TRBV27; TRBD2 aligns across 8 bases. Unmatched junction bases numbered 15, after V lost 6 bases and J lost 11 bases. CDR3 length: 14 residues. In germline, CDR1 is MNHEY, CDR2 SMNVEV (reference sequence). CDR3 residues: CASSSIDGGVPEYF. The DNA of the CDR3 is TGTGCCAGCAGCTCAATTGACGGGGGGGTACCGGAGTACTTC.

The rearrangement links TRBV28 to TRBJ2-7; TRBD1 matches at 8 bases. The V gene end was trimmed by 3 bases and the J gene end by 0 bases; junction bases not matched to a gene: 7. The CDR3 spans 16 residues. Germline V gene data show CDR1 as MDHEN and CDR2 as SYDVKM. CDR3 sequence reads: CASSFSGQGASYEQYF. The CDR3 DNA reads as TGTGCCAGCAGTTTCTCCGGACAGGGAGCCTCCTACGAGCAGTACTTC.

The chain combines TRBV5-4 with TRBJ2-3, with TRBD2 as a possible D gene (6 bases). V dropped 3 bases and J dropped 2 bases, with 10 bases sitting between them. Germline values: CDR1 SGHNT, CDR2 YYREEE (reference sequence). The length of the CDR3 is 14 residues. CDR3 sequence: CASSWGEVTDTQYF. CDR3 sequence (DNA): TGTGCCAGCAGCTGGGGGGAGGTCACAGATACGCAGTATTTT.

This chain links TRBV6-1 with TRBJ1-2; no reliable D call. Trimming took 1 base from V and 8 from J, leaving 14 bases between them. CDR1 and CDR2 (germline): MNHNS, SASEGT. The length of the CDR3 is 14 residues. CDR3 DNA sequence: TGTGCCAGCAGTGAAGGACGCGGGGTCTGGGGCTACACCTTC. It translates to CASSEGRGVWGYTF.

The V gene is TRBV30, the J gene TRBJ1-1; D perhaps matches TRBD1 (6 bases). There are 14 residues in the CDR3. Germline V CDR1 and CDR2: GTSNPN, SVGIG (reference sequence). Trimming removed 3 bases at V and 1 base at J, with 12 bases between. The CDR3 here is CAWRSDRQNTEAFF. The CDR3 DNA is TGTGCCTGGAGGAGCGACAGGCAGAACACTGAAGCTTTCTTT.

This chain's CDR3 is CAWMGGQLSHEQYF. In DNA form, the CDR3 reads TGTGCCTGGATGGGGGGGCAACTATCCCACGAGCAGTACTTC. The rearrangement links TRBV30 to TRBJ2-7; tentatively, D is TRBD2 (7 bases). This CDR3 is 14 amino acids long. Trimming removed 4 bases from V and 5 bases from J, with 18 bases in between. CDR1 is GTSNPN and CDR2 is SVGIG in the germline V gene (reference sequence).

CDR3 sequence: CASSLFGELQETQYF. The CDR3 bases are TGTGCCAGCAGTTTATTCGGGGAATTACAAGAGACCCAGTACTTC. V usage is TRBV27 and J usage is TRBJ2-5; D perhaps matches TRBD2 (5 bases). CDR1 MNHEY and CDR2 SMNVEV come from the germline V gene (reference sequence). The CDR3 is 15 residues long. V gave up 1 base and J gave up 2 bases, with 11 bases separating them.

This chain connects TRBV11-2 to TRBJ1-1, with TRBD1 as a possible D gene (6 bases). V was cut by 5 bases and J by 0 bases, with 13 bases left in between. Germline CDR1 SGHAT, CDR2 FQNNGV. The CDR3 has 15 amino acids. The chain's CDR3 is CASSPADSMNTEAFF. Written as DNA, the CDR3 is TGTGCCAGCAGCCCAGCGGACAGTATGAACACTGAAGCTTTCTTT.

The chain employs TRBV7-6 and TRBJ2-5; 7 positions match TRBD2. Germline V CDR1 and CDR2: SGHVS, FNYEAQ. J lost 5 bases, V lost 11 bases, and 17 bases had no gene match. This CDR3 is 15 amino acids long. CDR3 nucleotides: TGTGCCCCTCTCCCGGTTGGCGGGAGTGAGGAGACCCAGTACTTC. Translation gives CAPLPVGGSEETQYF. Supplemented by reference TRBV7-6 and TRBJ2-5, the full variable domain reads GAGVSQSPRYKVTKRGQDVALRCDPISGHVSLYWYRQALGQGPEFLTYFNYEAQQDKSGLPNDRFSAERPEGSISTLTIQRTEQRDSAMYRCAPLPVGGSEETQYFGPGTRLLVL.

The rearrangement links TRBV28 to TRBJ1-2; the D gene is possibly TRBD1 (5 bases). V shed 2 bases and J shed 8 bases, with 12 bases lying between them. There are 13 residues in the CDR3. Germline V gene data show CDR1 as MDHEN and CDR2 as SYDVKM. For the CDR3, the DNA is TGTGCCAGCAGTTTACAGGGTACGAGCGGCTACACCTTC. Protein product: CASSLQGTSGYTF.

The chain has TRBV5-5 and TRBJ2-7; D perhaps matches TRBD1 (5 bases). The V end lost 5 bases, the J end lost 5 bases, and 17 bases lay between the germline ends. The CDR3 spans 14 residues. Germline-derived CDR1 and CDR2 are SGHKS and YYEKEE (reference sequence). CDR3 in amino acids: CASSPRQSNDEQYF. The CDR3 coding sequence is TGTGCCAGCAGTCCAAGACAGAGTAATGACGAGCAGTACTTC.

The rearrangement links TRBV9 to TRBJ1-3; perhaps TRBD1 as D (5 bases). Germline V CDR1 and CDR2: SGDLS, YYNGEE. Trimming shortened V by 0 bases and J by 5 bases, and 12 bases separated the two germline ends. This CDR3 has 15 residues. The DNA for the CDR3 is TGTGCCAGCAGCGTAGATGCAGGGTTGCGAAACACCATATATTTT. It translates to CASSVDAGLRNTIYF.

In its sample, this clone was seen once. The rearrangement links TRBV19 to TRBJ2-7; 10 bases are a match to TRBD1. V shed 5 bases and J 0 bases; nucleotides not matched to a gene: 4. The CDR3 has 15 amino acids. Germline V gene data show CDR1 as LNHDA and CDR2 as SQIVND (reference sequence). As DNA, the CDR3 is TGTGCCAGTAGTGGGGGACAGGGGCTCTCCTACGAGCAGTACTTC. Protein sequence: CASSGGQGLSYEQYF.

The V gene is TRBV7-8, the J gene TRBJ2-5; 11 positions match TRBD2. CDR3 length: 18 residues. Germline lookup yields CDR1 SGHVS and CDR2 FQNEAQ. Trimming took 6 bases from V and 0 from J; bases not matched to a gene: 12. The CDR3 DNA reads TGTGCCAGCAGTAAAGCGCCCTGGACTAGCGGGTACCAAGAGACCCAGTACTTC. This translates into CASSKAPWTSGYQETQYF.

The count of this clone is one. V gene TRBV5-6 combines with J gene TRBJ2-7; 9 bases are shared with TRBD1. J was trimmed by 4 bases and V by 3 bases; bases with no gene match: 5. Germline-derived CDR1 and CDR2 are SGHDT and YYEEEE. This CDR3 has 14 amino acids. The chain's CDR3 is CASSSGTGFYEQYF. In DNA form, the CDR3 reads TGTGCCAGCAGCTCCGGGACAGGGTTTTACGAGCAGTACTTC.

The J gene is TRBJ2-7, the V gene TRBV19, with 11 bases matching TRBD2. V dropped 7 bases and J dropped 5; count of bases not matched to a gene: 13. Germline values: CDR1 LNHDA, CDR2 SQIVND (reference sequence). The CDR3 length is 16 residues. CDR3 protein: CASKETSGNLADEQYF. The DNA for the CDR3 is TGTGCCAGTAAGGAGACTAGCGGGAATCTCGCCGACGAGCAGTACTTC.

This chain joins TRBV29-1 and TRBJ2-7; TRBD1 matches 10 bases. The CDR3 loop spans 13 amino acids. Germline CDR1 and CDR2: SQVTM and ANQGSEA. J lost 4 bases, V lost 0 bases, and 0 bases had no gene match. The CDR3 sequence: CSVEEDRGYEQYF. In DNA, the CDR3 is TGCAGCGTTGAAGAGGACAGGGGGTACGAGCAGTACTTC.

This sequence joins TRBV6-1 and TRBJ1-2; tentative D call: TRBD1 (6 bases). Germline V gives CDR1 MNHNS, CDR2 SASEGT. The CDR3 runs to 12 residues. Between the trimmed V and J ends, which lost 3 bases and 6 bases, there was a span of 8 bases. The DNA of the CDR3 is TGTGCCAGCAGTGAGTACAGGGATGGCTACACCTTC. Translated: CASSEYRDGYTF.

V gene TRBV2 combines with J gene TRBJ2-5; 7 bases line up with TRBD1. CDR1 and CDR2 from the germline V gene are SNHLY and FYNNEI. J gave up 5 bases and V 4 bases, and 10 bases lay outside the gene matches. CDR3 length equals 15 residues. The CDR3 loop reads CASSGQGMAWETQYF. In DNA, the CDR3 is TGTGCCAGCAGTGGACAGGGTATGGCATGGGAGACCCAGTACTTC.

The CDR3 spells CASSLLGPSLTEQFF. CDR3 nucleotides: TGTGCCAGCAGTTTATTAGGTCCTAGTCTTACTGAGCAGTTCTTC. The rearrangement uses TRBV27 and TRBJ2-1; D gene unclear. V lost 1 base, J lost 9 bases, and 16 bases lay in between. The CDR3 extends over 15 amino acids. Germline-derived CDR1 and CDR2 are MNHEY and SMNVEV (reference sequence).

The V call is TRBV7-9, the J call TRBJ2-3; TRBD2 agrees at 7 bases. Looked up from germline, CDR1 is SEHNR and CDR2 is FQNEAQ (reference sequence). The CDR3 totals 15 residues. V lost 6 bases and J lost 1; bases outside the gene matches: 7. For the CDR3, the DNA is TGTGCCAGCAGAACTACCCGGGGGGGCACAGATACGCAGTATTTT. This encodes CASRTTRGGTDTQYF. The whole variable domain, filled in from reference TRBV7-9 and TRBJ2-3, reads DTGVSQNPRHKITKRGQNVTFRCDPISEHNRLYWYRQTLGQGPEFLTYFQNEAQLEKSRLLSDRFSAERPKGSFSTLEIQRTEQGDSAMYLCASRTTRGGTDTQYFGPGTRLTVL.